A single sample is the source of the 12 T cell receptor beta chains below, sequenced in a study of metastatic and nonmetastatic thyroid tumors. Thyroid surgery was preceded by no treatment in any patient. From the PCR reads, TCRdb re-called clones with MiXCR. This table holds some 28,000 clones, under 25% found once. The sample comprised blood. The source is a female donor with papillary thyroid cancer or a benign thyroid nodule (not recorded which). Some clones in this sample may be carry-over from other donors' samples.

This clone was recorded at least ten times. For the CDR3, the DNA is TGCGCCAGCAGCTTGGTTCAGGGGGCCACAGATACGCAGTATTTT. Its translation: CASSLVQGATDTQYF. The chain couples TRBV5-1 to TRBJ2-3; TRBD1 aligns across 8 bases. V was pared by 0 bases and J by 2 bases, with 2 bases of the junction left unmatched. CDR3 length: 15 residues. The germline CDR1 and CDR2 sequences are SGHRS and YFSETQ.

This clone was detected a few times. A read error is possible here, since a much larger clone lies one base away. The chain employs TRBV6-1 and TRBJ1-2, with a weak D call TRBD1 (5 bases). This CDR3 is 14 amino acids long. Germline assignment: CDR1 MNHNS and CDR2 SASEGT. CDR3 sequence reads: CPSKQTDLNYGYTF. In nucleotides, the CDR3 is TGTCCCAGCAAGCAGACAGACCTCAACTATGGCTACACCTTC.

The V gene is TRBV11-2, the J gene TRBJ1-1; the D is unclear. Germline CDR1 SGHAT, CDR2 FQNNGV. V was clipped by 2 bases and J by 6 bases, with 16 bases between them. The CDR3 extends over 15 amino acids. CDR3 DNA: TGTGCCAGCAGCTTAAGTTCCGTGATCGTAGCTGAAGCTTTCTTT. Translating gives CASSLSSVIVAEAFF.

This clone came up many times. V is TRBV6-1 and J is TRBJ1-1; D is perhaps TRBD1 (6 bases). V lost 5 bases and J 3 bases, leaving 7 bases between the germline ends. The CDR3 extends over 12 amino acids. CDR1 MNHNS and CDR2 SASEGT come from the germline V gene. The CDR3 DNA follows: TGTGCCAGCAGTCACAGGGACACTGAAGCTTTCTTT. The encoded protein is CASSHRDTEAFF.

There are many counts of this clone. The V gene is TRBV27, the J gene TRBJ2-7; a possible D gene is TRBD2 (5 bases). Germline CDR1 MNHEY, CDR2 SMNVEV (reference sequence). The CDR3 loop spans 14 amino acids. Trimming left V 6 bases short and J 0 bases short, with 12 bases between. The CDR3 nucleotides read TGTGCCAGCAGCCCTACTAGGATCTCCTACGAGCAGTACTTC. This sequence encodes CASSPTRISYEQYF.

There are many counts of this clone. This rearrangement joins TRBV6-4 to TRBJ2-3, with D unclear. V was clipped by 3 bases and J by 0 bases, with 7 bases between them. CDR3 length: 14 amino acids. Germline loops: CDR1 MRHNA, CDR2 SNTAGT. CDR3 sequence (DNA): TGTGCCAGCAGTGAAACTCTTAGCACAGATACGCAGTATTTT. It is translated as CASSETLSTDTQYF.

Points on this clone: A read error may produce the germline difference seen at one junction end. This rearrangement joins TRBV9 to TRBJ2-7; D gene unclear. The CDR3 length is 14 residues. Germline V gene data show CDR1 as SGDLS and CDR2 as YYNGEE. In DNA form, the CDR3 reads TGTGCCAGCATCGTCGGTACCAACTCCTACGAGCAGTGCTTC. Amino acids: CASIVGTNSYEQCF.

Many counts were recorded for this clone. This may be a read error, as it is one base from a much larger clone. The sample holds other DNA sequences that translate to the same CDR3. V and J are TRBV2 and TRBJ2-5; D is ambiguous. The V gene lost 6 bases and the J gene lost 3 bases, with 8 bases spanning the gap. The CDR3 covers 12 residues. Looked up from germline, CDR1 is SNHLY and CDR2 is FYNNEI. For the CDR3, the DNA is TGTGCCAGCAGCGTGGAGAAAGAGACCCAGTACTTC. Its protein is CASSVEKETQYF.

This clone was found many times. The gene calls are TRBV10-3 and TRBJ2-2; D ambiguous. Trimming left V 2 bases short and J 5 bases short, with 9 bases between. The CDR3 sequence is 14 residues long. Germline V gene lookup returns CDR1 ENHRY and CDR2 SYGVKD. The CDR3 is CAISEARVTGELFF. In DNA form, the CDR3 reads TGTGCCATCAGTGAGGCTAGGGTGACCGGGGAGCTGTTTTTT.

This clone has a count of ten or more. V usage is TRBV18 and J usage is TRBJ2-1, with 13 bases fitting TRBD2. CDR1 KGHSH and CDR2 LQKENI come from the germline V gene. This CDR3 region has 15 residues. V lost 4 bases and J lost 10; bases outside the gene matches: 7. CDR3: CASSRIGLAGEEQFF. DNA of the CDR3: TGTGCCAGCTCACGAATTGGACTAGCGGGAGAGGAGCAGTTCTTC.

For this clone: A junction end diverges from the germline sequence, so it may reflect a read error. In DNA, the CDR3 is TGTGACAGCAGCTTAGGACGGAACACTGAAGCTTTCTTT. Residues: CDSSLGRNTEAFF. The chain employs TRBV7-9 and TRBJ1-1; D gene uncertain. CDR1 and CDR2 from the germline V gene are SEHNR and FQNEAQ (reference sequence). The CDR3 sequence is 13 residues long.

Turning to this clone: A junction boundary mismatches the germline segment, possibly from a read error. The CDR3 sequence is CASSPPRGQNTEAFF. The CDR3 DNA reads TGCGCCAGCAGTCCCCCCCGGGGTCAGAACACTGAAGCTTTCTTT. V gene TRBV6-1 combines with J gene TRBJ1-1; no definite D call. This CDR3 spans 15 amino acids. The V gene's germline CDR1 is MNHNS and CDR2 SASEGT.